The sequence of this TCR beta chain was determined in a study of T cells in localized non-small cell lung cancer. Produced via immunoSEQ multiplex PCR; TCRdb's table is partial and in-frame only. The sample has roughly 89,000 clones, roughly 93% seen once. This CDR3 region has 16 residues. Germline V gene data show CDR1 as SGHVS and CDR2 as FQNEAQ. With 5 bases clipped from V and 4 bases from J, the junction kept 12 bases outside the gene matches. This chain connects TRBV7-8 to TRBJ2-5; 8 positions match TRBD2. The receptor was isolated from a woman aged 35 to 70 with stage II squamous cell lung carcinoma. Source: PBMCs, taken before any cancer treatment. The CDR3 here is CASSHPVAGGGETQYF. The CDR3 bases are TGTGCCAGCAGCCACCCCGTGGCGGGGGGAGGAGAGACCCAGTACTTC. Combining the CDR3 with reference TRBV7-8 and TRBJ2-5 gives the whole variable domain GAGVSQSPRYKVAKRGQDVALRCDPISGHVSLFWYQQALGQGPEFLTYFQNEAQLDKSGLPSDRFFAERPEGSVSTLKIQRTQQEDSAVYLCASSHPVAGGGETQYFGPGTRLLVL.